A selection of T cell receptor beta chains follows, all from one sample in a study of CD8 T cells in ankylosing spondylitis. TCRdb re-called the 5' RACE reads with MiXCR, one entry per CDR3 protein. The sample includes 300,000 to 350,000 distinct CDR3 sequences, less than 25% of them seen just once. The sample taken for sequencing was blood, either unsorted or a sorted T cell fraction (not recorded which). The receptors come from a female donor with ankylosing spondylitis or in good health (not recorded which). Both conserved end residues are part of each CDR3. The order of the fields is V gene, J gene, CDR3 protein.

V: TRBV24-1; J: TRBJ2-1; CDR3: CATSGTGADEQFF
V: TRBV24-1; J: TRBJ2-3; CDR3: CATSDGRADTQYF
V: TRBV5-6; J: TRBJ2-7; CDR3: CASSLEQELEQYF
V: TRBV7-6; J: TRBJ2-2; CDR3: CASSPRGTGELFF
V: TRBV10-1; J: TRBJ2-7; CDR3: CASSDGAGDSYEQYF
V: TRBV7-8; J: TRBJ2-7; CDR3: CASSFNRASNEQYF
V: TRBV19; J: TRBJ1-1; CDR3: CASRGHSNTEAFF
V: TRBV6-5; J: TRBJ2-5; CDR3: CASSYVGGGETQYF
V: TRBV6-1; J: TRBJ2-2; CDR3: CASRGTRDRELFF
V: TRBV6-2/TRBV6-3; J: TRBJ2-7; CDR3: CASSYTDRGYEQYF
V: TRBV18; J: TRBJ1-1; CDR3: CASSPGRLNTEAFF
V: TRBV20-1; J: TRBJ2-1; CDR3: CSAPSFDEQFF
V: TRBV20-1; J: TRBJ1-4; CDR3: CSARDVQGPNEKLFF
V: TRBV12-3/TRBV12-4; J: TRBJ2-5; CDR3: CASSLPRGRAGDQYF
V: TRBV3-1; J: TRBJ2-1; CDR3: CASSQDYGQYNEQFF
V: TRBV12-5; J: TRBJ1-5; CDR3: CASALSIGGGNQPQHF
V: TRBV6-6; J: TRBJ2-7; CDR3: CASSETGDDEQYF
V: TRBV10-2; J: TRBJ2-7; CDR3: CASSGISGTSYEQYF
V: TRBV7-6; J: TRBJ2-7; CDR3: CASSLIGFGYEQYF
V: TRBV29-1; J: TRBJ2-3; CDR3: CSGVPRESSTDTQYF
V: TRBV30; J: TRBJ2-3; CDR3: CAWSEGRRSDTQYF
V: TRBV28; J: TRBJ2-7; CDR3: CASSSEVRAEQYF
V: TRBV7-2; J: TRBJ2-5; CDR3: CASSTGRGQETQYF
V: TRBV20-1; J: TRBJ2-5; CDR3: CSASGSGLETQYF
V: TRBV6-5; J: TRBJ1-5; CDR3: CASSLLDSNQPQHF
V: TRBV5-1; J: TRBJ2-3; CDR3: CASSSGISDTQYF
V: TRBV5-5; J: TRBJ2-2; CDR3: CASSLFDRDTGELFF
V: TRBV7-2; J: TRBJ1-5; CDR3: CASSSTGTGKWPQHF
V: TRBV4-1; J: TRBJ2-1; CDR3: CASSQEVAGGPEQFF
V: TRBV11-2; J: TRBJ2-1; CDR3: CASSLGFGGAYNEQFF
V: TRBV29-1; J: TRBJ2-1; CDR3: CSVDDQGRASYNEQFF
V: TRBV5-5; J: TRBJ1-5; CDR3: CASSGTGSQPQHF
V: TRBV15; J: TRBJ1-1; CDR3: CATSRVRGHEAFF
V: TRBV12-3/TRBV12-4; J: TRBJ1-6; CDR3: CASSLARSPLHF
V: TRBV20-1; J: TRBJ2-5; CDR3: CSAWDRGGETQYF
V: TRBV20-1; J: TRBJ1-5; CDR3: CSASLTTGNNQPQHF
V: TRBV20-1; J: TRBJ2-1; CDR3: CSARNMMGDEQFF
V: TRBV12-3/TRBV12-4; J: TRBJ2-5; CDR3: CASSSNRGGGETQYF
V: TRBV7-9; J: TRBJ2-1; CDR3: CASSLDEGMNEQFF
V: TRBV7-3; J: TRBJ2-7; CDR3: CASSRGLEAEQYF
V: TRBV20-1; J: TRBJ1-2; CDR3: CSARDRDRLLYGYTF
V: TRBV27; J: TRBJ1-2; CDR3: CATHAGTGLNYGYTF
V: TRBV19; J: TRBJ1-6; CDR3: CASSSAASPLHF
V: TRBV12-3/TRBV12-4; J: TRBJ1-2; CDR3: CASSLGAGLANYGYTF
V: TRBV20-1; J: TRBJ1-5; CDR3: CSAYTPGQDNYQPQHF
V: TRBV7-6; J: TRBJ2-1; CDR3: CASTHGTLNNEQFF
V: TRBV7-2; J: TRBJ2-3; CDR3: CASSPRLGFDTQYF
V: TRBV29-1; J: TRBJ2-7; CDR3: CSVAGTPSYEQYF
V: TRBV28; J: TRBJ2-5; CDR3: CASEPRRGVRGTQYF
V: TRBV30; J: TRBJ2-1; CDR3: CAWSVPTMFSGSAGFYNEQFF
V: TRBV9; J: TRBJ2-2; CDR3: CASTLALAGELFF
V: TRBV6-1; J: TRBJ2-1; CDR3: CASSEQASYNEQFF
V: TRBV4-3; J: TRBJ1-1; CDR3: CASSQGAGREAFF
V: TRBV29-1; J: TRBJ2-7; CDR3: CSGSTSGRGEQYF
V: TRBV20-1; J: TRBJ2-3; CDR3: CSASGRGITDTQYF